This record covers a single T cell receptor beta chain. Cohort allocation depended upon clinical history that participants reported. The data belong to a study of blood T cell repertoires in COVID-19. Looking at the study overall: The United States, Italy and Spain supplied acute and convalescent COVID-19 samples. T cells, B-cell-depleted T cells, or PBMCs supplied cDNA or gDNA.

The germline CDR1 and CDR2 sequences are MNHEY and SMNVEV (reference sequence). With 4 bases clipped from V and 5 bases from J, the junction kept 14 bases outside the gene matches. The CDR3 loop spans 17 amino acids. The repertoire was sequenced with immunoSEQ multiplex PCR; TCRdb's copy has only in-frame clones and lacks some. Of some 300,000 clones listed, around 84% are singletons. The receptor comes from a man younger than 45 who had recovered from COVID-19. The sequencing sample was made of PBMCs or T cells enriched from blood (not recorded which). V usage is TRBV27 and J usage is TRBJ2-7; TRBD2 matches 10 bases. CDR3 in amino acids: CASSWGEGSGGANEQYF. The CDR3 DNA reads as TGTGCCAGCAGTTGGGGCGAAGGAAGCGGGGGGGCCAACGAGCAGTACTTC.